This is a list of T cell receptor beta chains from one sample in a study of blood T cell repertoires in COVID-19. This table comes from immunoSEQ multiplex PCR, and its TCRdb copy is limited to in-frame clones, with some not included. The sample lists 150,000 to 200,000 clones; 81% were seen once. The sample taken for sequencing was peripheral blood. These receptors were obtained from a man aged 55 to 70 with active or convalescent COVID-19. CDR3s include the opening cysteine and the closing phenylalanine or tryptophan. Each record gives: D gene, clone size, V gene, J gene, CDR3 DNA, CDR3 protein. D genes are given only for firm matches. The size field is filled for only some rows; it gives once, few, many or a size class.

d_gene: -; abundance: -; v_gene: TRBV7-9; j_gene: TRBJ2-2; CDR3nt: TGTGCCAGCAGTCCGAAAGGGGTTCGGGAGCTGTTTTTT; CDR3aa: CASSPKGVRELFF
d_gene: -; abundance: many; v_gene: TRBV6-4; j_gene: TRBJ2-6; CDR3nt: TGTGCCAGCAGTGAAACATCTGGGGCCAACGTCCTGACTTTC; CDR3aa: CASSETSGANVLTF
d_gene: TRBD1; abundance: -; v_gene: TRBV5-3; j_gene: TRBJ1-5; CDR3nt: TGTGCCAGAAGCTCCCGGGACAGGGGTTTTGGCAATCAGCCCCAGCATTTT; CDR3aa: CARSSRDRGFGNQPQHF
d_gene: TRBD2; abundance: -; v_gene: TRBV28; j_gene: TRBJ2-1; CDR3nt: TGTGCCAGCAGTTCGGGACTACCGTATGAGCAGTTCTTC; CDR3aa: CASSSGLPYEQFF
d_gene: -; abundance: -; v_gene: TRBV28; j_gene: TRBJ1-2; CDR3nt: TGTGCCAGCAGTTTACCCACCCGGGGGTTCGGCTACACCTTC; CDR3aa: CASSLPTRGFGYTF
d_gene: TRBD1; abundance: few; v_gene: TRBV28; j_gene: TRBJ2-3; CDR3nt: TGTGCCAGCAGGACCCCGGGACAGGGGACCTTCACAGATACGCAGTATTTT; CDR3aa: CASRTPGQGTFTDTQYF
d_gene: TRBD2; abundance: -; v_gene: TRBV7-9; j_gene: TRBJ2-3; CDR3nt: TGTGCCAGCAGCGGACAGACTAGCGGGGTTAGCACAGATACGCAGTATTTT; CDR3aa: CASSGQTSGVSTDTQYF
d_gene: TRBD1; abundance: -; v_gene: TRBV27; j_gene: TRBJ2-7; CDR3nt: TGTGCCAGCAGTTCGGGACAGGGGGCCGCCTACGAGCAGTACTTC; CDR3aa: CASSSGQGAAYEQYF
d_gene: TRBD2; abundance: once; v_gene: TRBV6-5; j_gene: TRBJ2-1; CDR3nt: TGTGCCAGCTACTGGACTAGCAACAATGAGCAGTTCTTC; CDR3aa: CASYWTSNNEQFF
d_gene: -; abundance: -; v_gene: TRBV3-1/TRBV3-2; j_gene: TRBJ1-2; CDR3nt: TGTGCCAGCAGCCCGGGGGATCTGCGGCTGGTGGGCTACACCTTC; CDR3aa: CASSPGDLRLVGYTF
d_gene: TRBD2; abundance: -; v_gene: TRBV7-9; j_gene: TRBJ2-7; CDR3nt: TGTGCCAGCAGCTTTAGCGGGAGGAAGGGCGAGCAGTACTTC; CDR3aa: CASSFSGRKGEQYF
d_gene: TRBD2; abundance: -; v_gene: TRBV18; j_gene: TRBJ2-7; CDR3nt: TGTGCCAGCTCACATCTAAGGGGCGAACTAGCGGCGTACGAGCAGTACTTC; CDR3aa: CASSHLRGELAAYEQYF
d_gene: TRBD1; abundance: -; v_gene: TRBV5-4; j_gene: TRBJ1-3; CDR3nt: TGTGCCAGCAGCATAAGGACAGGCGTCATCTCTGGAAACACCATATATTTT; CDR3aa: CASSIRTGVISGNTIYF
d_gene: TRBD1; abundance: few; v_gene: TRBV19; j_gene: TRBJ1-1; CDR3nt: TGTGCCAGTAGTTACAGGGGGTCAGGCGAAGCTTTCTTT; CDR3aa: CASSYRGSGEAFF
d_gene: TRBD1; abundance: -; v_gene: TRBV5-1; j_gene: TRBJ2-7; CDR3nt: TGCGCCAGCAGCCCGGGGACAGGGGGACTATCCGAGCAGTACTTC; CDR3aa: CASSPGTGGLSEQYF
d_gene: -; abundance: -; v_gene: TRBV1; j_gene: TRBJ1-1; CDR3nt: TGCACCAGCATGGGGACAGGGGGCAGGTTCACTGAAGCTTTCTTT; CDR3aa: CTSMGTGGRFTEAFF
d_gene: -; abundance: few; v_gene: TRBV11-1; j_gene: TRBJ2-5; CDR3nt: TGTGCCAGCAGCTTATCCTCCTTCCAAGAGACCCAGTACTTC; CDR3aa: CASSLSSFQETQYF
d_gene: -; abundance: -; v_gene: TRBV27; j_gene: TRBJ1-6; CDR3nt: TGTGCCAGCAGTTTAACCAGCTATAATTCACCCCTCCACTTT; CDR3aa: CASSLTSYNSPLHF
d_gene: TRBD1; abundance: -; v_gene: TRBV5-1; j_gene: TRBJ1-2; CDR3nt: TGCGCCAGCAGCGCCGGGACAGAGACCTATGGCTACACCTTC; CDR3aa: CASSAGTETYGYTF
d_gene: TRBD1; abundance: -; v_gene: TRBV18; j_gene: TRBJ2-7; CDR3nt: TGTGCCAGCTCACTCGGGACAGCCTACGAGCAGTACTTC; CDR3aa: CASSLGTAYEQYF